A selection of T cell receptor beta chains follows, all from one sample in a study of T cell responses to AZD1222 COVID-19 vaccine. Generated by immunoSEQ multiplex PCR, the TCRdb table keeps only in-frame clones and is missing some. The data hold fewer than 120,000 clones, with approximately 92% observed a single time. The sequencing used peripheral blood, collected 28 days after the second AZD1222 dose. All receptors come from an adult who received the AZD1222 COVID-19 vaccine. Each CDR3 is given with its conserved first and last residue. The order of the fields is CDR3 length, J gene, D gene, V gene, clone size, CDR3 protein, CDR3 DNA. D genes are given only for firm matches. Size is stated for part of the rows, as once, few or many counts, or as a class when the clone is expanded.

16,TRBJ1-4,-,TRBV7-6,-,CASSLAPGATDEKLFF,TGTGCCAGCAGCTTAGCCCCGGGGGCCACGGATGAAAAACTGTTTTTT
15,TRBJ1-5,-,TRBV7-2,-,CASSLDSVSNQPQHF,TGTGCCAGCAGCCTTGACAGTGTTAGCAATCAGCCCCAGCATTTT
14,TRBJ2-3,TRBD1,TRBV7-2,once,CASNDRGETDTQYF,TGTGCCAGCAACGACAGGGGAGAAACAGATACGCAGTATTTT
14,TRBJ2-2,-,TRBV2,-,CASTPTSNTGELFF,TGTGCCAGCACCCCAACAAGTAACACCGGGGAGCTGTTTTTT
14,TRBJ2-7,-,TRBV19,-,CASSIEGSSYEQYF,TGTGCCAGTAGTATAGAGGGCAGCTCCTACGAGCAGTACTTC
16,TRBJ1-5,TRBD1,TRBV28,-,CASTQGGMYSNQPQHF,TGTGCCAGCACGCAGGGGGGTATGTATAGCAATCAGCCCCAGCATTTT
16,TRBJ1-2,-,TRBV3-1/TRBV3-2,-,CASSQDTLGESYGYTF,TGTGCCAGCAGCCAAGACACCCTGGGGGAATCTTATGGCTACACCTTC
13,TRBJ2-5,-,TRBV27,-,CASSWGPQETQYF,TGTGCCAGCAGTTGGGGCCCCCAAGAGACCCAGTACTTC
15,TRBJ2-1,-,TRBV7-2,-,CASSAAWGGYNEQFF,TGTGCCAGCAGCGCCGCATGGGGTGGCTACAATGAGCAGTTCTTC
13,TRBJ2-7,-,TRBV10-3,-,CAISESLRTLQYF,TGTGCCATCAGTGAGTCCCTAAGGACCCTGCAGTACTTC
11,TRBJ1-1,-,TRBV29-1,-,CSVAWLTEAFF,TGCAGCGTTGCGTGGTTGACAGAAGCTTTCTTT
14,TRBJ1-4,-,TRBV6-5,-,CASKLGGGSEKLFF,TGTGCCAGCAAATTGGGGGGGGGTAGTGAAAAACTGTTTTTT
13,TRBJ2-1,-,TRBV11-3,-,CASSWDRTNEQFF,TGTGCCAGCAGCTGGGACCGGACGAATGAGCAGTTCTTC
11,TRBJ1-1,-,TRBV3-1/TRBV3-2,-,CASSTGREAFF,TGTGCCAGCAGCACCGGGAGAGAAGCTTTCTTT
16,TRBJ1-6,-,TRBV2,-,CASIPEITYYNSPLHF,TGTGCCAGCATCCCCGAGATCACTTACTATAATTCACCCCTCCACTTT
15,TRBJ2-5,-,TRBV9,-,CASSQGTESQETQYF,TGTGCCAGCAGCCAAGGGACGGAAAGCCAAGAGACCCAGTACTTC
15,TRBJ1-1,-,TRBV3-1/TRBV3-2,-,CASSPYGGSNTEAFF,TGTGCCAGCAGCCCTTACGGGGGGTCGAACACTGAAGCTTTCTTT
15,TRBJ1-2,TRBD1,TRBV10-3,-,CAISQWTGENYGYTF,TGTGCCATCAGTCAGTGGACAGGGGAAAACTATGGCTACACCTTC
15,TRBJ1-2,-,TRBV5-6,-,CASSLARKTGYGYTF,TGTGCCAGCAGCTTGGCACGGAAGACAGGCTATGGCTACACCTTC
12,TRBJ2-3,-,TRBV7-2,-,CASSFYLDTQYF,TGTGCCAGCAGCTTTTATTTAGATACGCAGTATTTT
14,TRBJ2-7,TRBD1,TRBV27,-,CASRLNRGSYEQYF,TGTGCCAGCAGACTTAACAGGGGATCCTACGAGCAGTACTTC
13,TRBJ1-2,-,TRBV28,-,CASSPPMVRGYTF,TGTGCCAGCAGTCCACCGATGGTCCGCGGCTACACCTTC
13,TRBJ1-1,-,TRBV2,once,CASSAGGSKYAFF,TGTGCCAGCAGCGCCGGAGGGTCAAAGTATGCTTTCTTT
13,TRBJ1-2,-,TRBV6-5,-,CASRVDRDYGYTF,TGTGCCAGCAGGGTGGACAGAGATTATGGCTACACCTTC
15,TRBJ1-2,TRBD1,TRBV18,-,CASSANPGQNYGYTF,TGTGCCAGCTCAGCAAATCCGGGACAGAACTATGGCTACACCTTC
15,TRBJ1-6,-,TRBV7-2,-,CASSSQGPYNSPLHF,TGTGCCAGCAGCTCCCAGGGACCGTATAATTCACCCCTCCACTTT
13,TRBJ2-2,-,TRBV5-1,-,CAYRSTNTGELFF,TGCGCATATCGATCCACGAACACCGGGGAGCTGTTTTTT
15,TRBJ2-3,TRBD2,TRBV11-2,-,CASSPPGDYTDTQYF,TGTGCCAGCAGCCCCCCCGGGGACTACACAGATACGCAGTATTTT
16,TRBJ2-3,TRBD2,TRBV9,-,CASSVDLAGGLDTQYF,TGTGCCAGCAGCGTAGATCTTGCGGGGGGGCTGGATACGCAGTATTTT
15,TRBJ1-3,TRBD1,TRBV19,-,CASSTGQGTGNTIYF,TGTGCCAGTAGTACCGGACAGGGGACTGGAAACACCATATATTTT
14,TRBJ2-3,TRBD2,TRBV6-6,-,CASSFGGNTDTQYF,TGTGCCAGCAGTTTCGGGGGGAACACAGATACGCAGTATTTT
15,TRBJ1-1,-,TRBV19,-,CASSARTGTGTEAFF,TGTGCCAGTAGTGCCCGGACCGGGACTGGTACTGAAGCTTTCTTT
16,TRBJ2-1,-,TRBV4-3,-,CASSQDWGAGGNEQFF,TGCGCCAGCAGCCAAGATTGGGGGGCCGGGGGCAATGAGCAGTTCTTC
14,TRBJ1-4,TRBD1,TRBV28,-,CASSRQGAREKLFF,TGTGCCAGCAGTCGACAGGGGGCGCGAGAAAAACTGTTTTTT
14,TRBJ1-5,-,TRBV27,-,CASSLLMSNQPQHF,TGTGCCAGCAGTTTACTAATGAGCAATCAGCCCCAGCATTTT
14,TRBJ1-1,TRBD1,TRBV27,-,CASSPTGLNTEAFF,TGTGCCAGCAGCCCGACAGGGTTGAACACTGAAGCTTTCTTT
15,TRBJ2-5,TRBD2,TRBV12-5,-,CASGDPSGGEETQYF,TGTGCTAGTGGGGACCCGAGCGGGGGGGAGGAGACCCAGTACTTC
15,TRBJ2-1,TRBD1,TRBV7-8,-,CASSQPGTENNEQFF,TGTGCCAGCAGCCAGCCGGGGACAGAGAACAATGAGCAGTTCTTC
17,TRBJ2-2,-,TRBV7-2,-,CASSVRDRTGDTGELFF,TGTGCCAGCAGCGTTAGGGACCGTACGGGGGACACCGGGGAGCTGTTTTTT
15,TRBJ1-2,-,TRBV5-1,-,CASSLTGRAGYGYTF,TGCGCCAGCAGCTTGACAGGCAGGGCGGGGTATGGCTACACCTTC
16,TRBJ2-7,TRBD2,TRBV3-1/TRBV3-2,once,CASSQDGRRGIYEQYF,TGTGCCAGCAGCCAAGATGGTCGGCGGGGGATCTACGAGCAGTACTTC
15,TRBJ1-2,-,TRBV10-3,-,CAISELRGFDYGYTF,TGTGCCATCAGTGAATTGAGGGGTTTCGACTATGGCTACACCTTC
15,TRBJ2-7,TRBD1,TRBV5-6,-,CASSYDPTGAYEQYF,TGTGCCAGCAGCTATGACCCAACAGGGGCCTACGAGCAGTACTTC
14,TRBJ1-5,TRBD1,TRBV6-5,-,CASSYGQGNQPQHF,TGTGCCAGCAGTTACGGACAGGGGAATCAGCCCCAGCATTTT